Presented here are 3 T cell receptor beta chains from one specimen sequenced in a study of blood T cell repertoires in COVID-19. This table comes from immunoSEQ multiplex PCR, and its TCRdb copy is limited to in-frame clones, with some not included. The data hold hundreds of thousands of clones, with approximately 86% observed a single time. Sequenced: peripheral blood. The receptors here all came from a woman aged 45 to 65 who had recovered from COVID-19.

The DNA of the CDR3 is TGTGCTAGTGGTTTCTCCGGACTAGCGGACACCCAGTACTTC. Protein product: CASGFSGLADTQYF. The chain recombines TRBV12-5 with TRBJ2-5; 10 nucleotides line up with TRBD2. This CDR3 is 14 amino acids long. The ends lost 3 bases at V and 8 bases at J; junction bases unmatched: 6. CDR1 and CDR2 (germline): LGHNT, FRNRAP. The complete variable domain, with remaining parts taken from reference TRBV12-5 and TRBJ2-5, reads DARVTQTPRHKVTEMGQEVTMRCQPILGHNTVFWYRQTMMQGLELLAYFRNRAPLDDSGMPKDRFSAEMPDATLATLKIQPSEPRDSAVYFCASGFSGLADTQYFGPGTRLLVL.

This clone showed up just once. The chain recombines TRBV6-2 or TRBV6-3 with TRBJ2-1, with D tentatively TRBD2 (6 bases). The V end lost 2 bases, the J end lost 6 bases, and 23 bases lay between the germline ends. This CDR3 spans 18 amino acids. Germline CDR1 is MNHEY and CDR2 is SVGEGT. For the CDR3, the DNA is TGTGCCAGCAGTTACCGGCCCCGGCGGGACTGGTCGTCCAATGAGCAGTTCTTC. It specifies CASSYRPRRDWSSNEQFF.

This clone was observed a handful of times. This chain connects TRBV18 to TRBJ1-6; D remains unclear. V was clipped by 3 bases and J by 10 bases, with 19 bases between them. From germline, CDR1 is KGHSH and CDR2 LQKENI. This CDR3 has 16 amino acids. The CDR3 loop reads CASSPSSERGNSPLHF. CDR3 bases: TGTGCCAGCTCACCCTCATCGGAGAGAGGGAACTCACCCCTCCACTTT.